Shown below are 23 T cell receptor beta chains from a single sample sequenced in a study of blood T cell repertoires in COVID-19. TCRdb's table, derived via immunoSEQ multiplex PCR, lists solely in-frame clones and lacks some. The sample has roughly 38,000 clones, approximately 74% seen once; the top ten hold approximately 10%. The sample was peripheral blood. These receptor sequences come from a man between 65 and 85 years old with COVID-19, enrolled during active disease.

This clone has just a few counts. The chain carries TRBV12-5 and TRBJ1-5, with D possibly matching TRBD1 (5 bases). Germline lookup yields CDR1 LGHNT and CDR2 FRNRAP. The V gene lost 0 bases and the J gene lost 2 bases, with 8 bases spanning the gap. CDR3 size: 15 residues. This chain's CDR3 is CASGLVGAGNQPQHF. The CDR3 bases are TGTGCTAGTGGTTTGGTAGGGGCTGGCAATCAGCCCCAGCATTTT.

This rearrangement joins TRBV5-1 to TRBJ2-3; D is perhaps TRBD2 (5 bases). This CDR3 spans 14 amino acids. V shed 0 bases and J shed 5 bases, with 10 bases lying between them. Germline V gene data show CDR1 as SGHRS and CDR2 as YFSETQ. The CDR3 sequence is CASSLAAAGDTQYF. Written as DNA, the CDR3 is TGCGCCAGCAGCTTGGCCGCTGCGGGAGATACGCAGTATTTT.

The chain combines TRBV12-3 or TRBV12-4 with TRBJ1-5; D unresolved. V was cut by 1 base and J by 4 bases, with 5 bases left in between. This CDR3 comprises 13 residues. CDR3: CASSLVLNQPQHF. In DNA form, the CDR3 reads TGTGCCAGCAGTTTAGTGCTAAATCAGCCCCAGCATTTT.

This clone was picked up many times. This chain connects TRBV30 to TRBJ1-3, with 7 bases matching TRBD1. The CDR3 is made up of 13 amino acids. V lost 5 bases, J lost 0 bases, and 1 base stayed unmatched. Germline V gene data show CDR1 as GTSNPN and CDR2 as SVGIG (reference sequence). CDR3 sequence (DNA): TGTGCCTGGGGGACAGCCTCTGGAAACACCATATATTTT. Its translation is CAWGTASGNTIYF. Together with reference TRBV30 and TRBJ1-3, the CDR3 gives the full variable domain: SQTIHQWPATLVQPVGSPLSLECTVEGTSNPNLYWYRQAAGRGLQLLFYSVGIGQISSEVPQNLSASRPQDRQFILSSKKLLLSDSGFYLCAWGTASGNTIYFGEGSWLTVV.

The chain uses TRBV7-9 and TRBJ2-7; the match to TRBD1 covers 7 bases. J gave up 5 bases and V 4 bases, and 11 bases lay outside the gene matches. CDR1 and CDR2 from the germline V gene are SEHNR and FQNEAQ (reference sequence). The CDR3 loop spans 15 amino acids. CDR3 DNA: TGTGCCAGCAGCTCACAGGGGTTAGGCTTAGACGAGCAGTACTTC. Amino acids: CASSSQGLGLDEQYF.

The V and J genes are TRBV7-2 and TRBJ1-4; D perhaps matches TRBD1 (6 bases). Germline values: CDR1 SGHTA, CDR2 FQGNSA. CDR3 length equals 15 residues. Deletions cut 5 bases from V and 7 bases from J, with 17 bases between. The CDR3 coding sequence is TGTGCCAGCAGCCCTAGACAAGGGGGTGCTGAAAAACTGTTTTTT. It yields the protein CASSPRQGGAEKLFF.

The chain's CDR3 is CASSYPPHSTRANYGYTF. The CDR3 DNA sequence: TGTGCCAGTAGTTACCCACCGCACTCGACGCGGGCCAACTATGGCTACACCTTC. The rearrangement joins TRBV19 to TRBJ1-2, with D hard to call. The CDR3 contains 18 residues. Germline CDR1 is LNHDA and CDR2 is SQIVND (reference sequence). The V end lost 5 bases, the J end lost 2 bases, and 24 bases lay between the germline ends.

This clone was seen a few times. The rearrangement links TRBV4-3 to TRBJ1-2; D ambiguous. This CDR3 has 17 residues. Germline CDR1 reads LGHNA; CDR2 reads YSLEER. The ends were cut back, 0 bases at V and 4 bases at J, with 18 bases in the middle. The CDR3 nucleotides read TGCGCCAGCAGCCAAGATTCACCGGGAGCTACTTTCTATGGCTACACCTTC. Protein: CASSQDSPGATFYGYTF.

The chain couples TRBV7-9 to TRBJ1-5; D unresolved. V was shortened by 2 bases and J by 0 bases, with 5 bases between the two germline ends. Per the germline V gene, CDR1 is SEHNR and CDR2 is FQNEAQ (reference sequence). CDR3 length: 14 amino acids. This chain's CDR3 is CASSLRGSNQPQHF. CDR3 in DNA: TGTGCCAGCAGCTTACGGGGTAGCAATCAGCCCCAGCATTTT. The entire variable domain, with the rest obtained from reference TRBV7-9 and TRBJ1-5, is as follows: DTGVSQNPRHKITKRGQNVTFRCDPISEHNRLYWYRQTLGQGPEFLTYFQNEAQLEKSRLLSDRFSAERPKGSFSTLEIQRTEQGDSAMYLCASSLRGSNQPQHFGDGTRLSIL.

This chain links TRBV4-3 with TRBJ1-1; the D gene is possibly TRBD1 (5 bases). Trimming shortened V by 4 bases and J by 5 bases, and 14 bases separated the two germline ends. CDR1 and CDR2 (germline): LGHNA, YSLEER. The CDR3 runs to 14 residues. The CDR3 nucleotides are TGCGCCAGCAGCCTCTACACGGGGGGGACTGAAGCTTTCTTT. Encoded protein: CASSLYTGGTEAFF.

The gene calls are TRBV4-2 and TRBJ2-7, with 9 bases that match TRBD1. The germline CDR1 and CDR2 sequences are LGHNA and YNFKEQ. The ends lost 1 base at V and 5 bases at J; junction bases unmatched: 9. The CDR3 is 16 residues long. CDR3 coding DNA: TGTGCCAGCAGCCAAGGTTACGGACAGGGGTTCCACGAGCAGTACTTC. This translates into CASSQGYGQGFHEQYF.

The chain is built from TRBV11-2 and TRBJ1-1; TRBD1 agrees at 9 bases. The CDR3 is 14 residues long. CDR1 is SGHAT, CDR2 FQNNGV, per germline. V gave up 6 bases and J gave up 7 bases; unmatched junction bases: 9. This CDR3 reads CASRRTGGGIEAFF. For the CDR3, the DNA is TGTGCCAGCAGGAGAACAGGGGGCGGGATTGAAGCTTTCTTT.

Ten or more counts support this clone. DNA for the CDR3: TGTGCCAGCAGCTGGGGGGAGGATTCACCCCTCCACTTT. Protein product: CASSWGEDSPLHF. The chain combines TRBV7-3 with TRBJ1-6; D might be TRBD1 (5 bases). Between the trimmed V and J ends, which lost 4 bases and 8 bases, there was a span of 9 bases. The CDR3 spans 13 residues. Per germline, CDR1 SGHTA and CDR2 FQGTGA.

The rearrangement uses TRBV3-1 (or the pseudogene TRBV3-2) and TRBJ2-7; the match to TRBD2 covers 8 bases. Germline V lookup: CDR1 LGHDT, CDR2 YNNKEL (reference sequence). The V gene end was trimmed by 7 bases and the J gene end by 3 bases; junction bases not matched to a gene: 11. This CDR3 has 15 residues. The CDR3 region has the DNA TGTGCCAGCACCCGTGGAGCGGGGGCCCTCTACGAGCAGTACTTC. It is translated as CASTRGAGALYEQYF.

The V call is TRBV18, the J call TRBJ2-3; 8 bases agree with TRBD2. With 1 base clipped from V and 6 bases from J, the junction kept 3 bases outside the gene matches. The CDR3 covers 14 residues. Germline CDR1 KGHSH, CDR2 LQKENI. CDR3 coding DNA: TGTGCCAGCTCACCACAAAGCGGGAGTGATACGCAGTATTTT. This sequence encodes CASSPQSGSDTQYF.

The genes are TRBV19 and TRBJ1-4; D uncertain. Germline loops: CDR1 LNHDA, CDR2 SQIVND (reference sequence). This CDR3 is built from 15 residues. The V end lost 9 bases, the J end lost 0 bases, and 14 bases lay between the germline ends. CDR3 DNA sequence: TGTGCCAGCAAAACAGTCCTGGCAACTAATGAAAAACTGTTTTTT. This sequence encodes CASKTVLATNEKLFF.

J is TRBJ2-2 and V is TRBV5-5, with unresolved D. There are 14 residues in the CDR3. V lost 1 base to trimming and J lost 6 bases, with 10 bases between them. Germline lookup yields CDR1 SGHKS and CDR2 YYEKEE (reference sequence). The CDR3 nucleotides read TGTGCCAGCAGCTTGTCGGTGATCGCCGGGGAGCTGTTTTTT. Its protein product is CASSLSVIAGELFF.

The chain has TRBV18 and TRBJ2-7; the match to TRBD1 covers 7 bases. The length of the CDR3 is 16 residues. The J segment lost 1 base and the V segment lost 6 bases, leaving 12 bases of the junction unmatched. CDR1 and CDR2 from the germline V gene are KGHSH and LQKENI. CDR3 bases: TGTGCCAGCTCCCAACCCGGGACAGTATTATCCTACGAGCAGTACTTC. This translates into CASSQPGTVLSYEQYF. The full variable domain, completed using reference TRBV18 and TRBJ2-7, is NAGVMQNPRHLVRRRGQEARLRCSPMKGHSHVYWYRQLPEEGLKFMVYLQKENIIDESGMPKERFSAEFPKEGPSILRIQQVVRGDSAAYFCASSQPGTVLSYEQYFGPGTRLTVT.

The chain uses TRBV28 and TRBJ2-1, with TRBD1 matching over 9 bases. V was clipped by 5 bases and J by 8 bases; unmatched bases: 10. This CDR3 has 15 residues. The germline V gene encodes CDR1 MDHEN and CDR2 SYDVKM. The CDR3 region has the DNA TGTGCCAGCAGTCGACCGGGACAGGGTCTTTATGAGCAGTTCTTC. It codes for CASSRPGQGLYEQFF.

Of note for this clone: At one of its ends the junction is not consistent with the germline gene, which may arise from a read error. The rearrangement uses TRBV6-2 or TRBV6-3 and TRBJ2-1, with TRBD1 as a possible D gene (6 bases). Germline V gene sequence: CDR1 MNHEY, CDR2 SVGEGT. The CDR3 has 12 residues. The CDR3 region has the DNA TGTGCCAGCAGCATGGGGGCGGTCTCGTGGCTCTTC. Protein sequence: CASSMGAVSWLF.

J is TRBJ2-7 and V is TRBV19; TRBD2 might be the D (5 bases). Trimming stripped 6 bases from V and 0 bases from J, with 12 bases between. This CDR3 comprises 14 residues. Germline-derived CDR1 and CDR2 are LNHDA and SQIVND (reference sequence). CDR3: CASSTDGISYEQYF. In DNA, the CDR3 is TGTGCCAGTAGCACGGACGGGATCTCCTACGAGCAGTACTTC.

The sample holds one count of this clone. The J gene is TRBJ1-3, the V gene TRBV6-6; no reliable D call. The germline gives CDR1 MNHNY, CDR2 SVGAGI (reference sequence). CDR3 length: 15 amino acids. V was cut by 0 bases and J by 5 bases, with 11 bases left in between. CDR3 sequence (DNA): TGTGCCAGCAGTTACTCCTCCGGGGATCGAAACACCATATATTTT. This sequence encodes CASSYSSGDRNTIYF.

This chain uses TRBV7-2 with TRBJ1-6; a weak D match, TRBD1 (5 bases). V gave up 4 bases and J gave up 14 bases, with 15 bases separating them. Per germline, CDR1 SGHTA and CDR2 FQGNSA. CDR3 size: 13 residues. In DNA form, the CDR3 reads TGTGCCAGCAGCTGGGGGGGGGTTCTGACCCTCCACTTT. Its translation is CASSWGGVLTLHF.